What follows are 18 T cell receptor beta chains derived from one specimen sequenced in a study of T cells in tumors after PD-1 blockade. Generated by immunoSEQ multiplex PCR, the TCRdb table keeps only in-frame clones and is missing some. The sample contains about 14,000 clones, about 84% of which appear only once. The source material was PBMCs, sampled after anti-PD-1 treatment. These receptors were collected from a human donor with basal cell carcinoma.

V is TRBV5-1 and J is TRBJ2-7; D might be TRBD2 (5 bases). The V gene lost 0 bases and the J gene lost 6 bases, with 10 bases spanning the gap. The CDR3 loop spans 13 amino acids. Germline V gene data show CDR1 as SGHRS and CDR2 as YFSETQ. The DNA of the CDR3 is TGCGCCAGCAGCTTGGTTGTGGCGGGCGAGCAGTACTTC. Translating gives CASSLVVAGEQYF.

The chain uses TRBV5-4 and TRBJ2-7; D is perhaps TRBD2 (5 bases). Germline V gives CDR1 SGHNT, CDR2 YYREEE (reference sequence). The CDR3 covers 11 residues. Trimming cost V 3 bases and J 12 bases, with 13 bases left between them. The CDR3 spells CASSSGGRPYF. For the CDR3, the DNA is TGTGCCAGCAGCTCCGGAGGACGGCCGTACTTC.

The V and J genes are TRBV29-1 and TRBJ2-5; D remains unclear. The length of the CDR3 is 15 residues. Germline V gene data show CDR1 as SQVTM and CDR2 as ANQGSEA. V was trimmed by 3 bases and J by 5 bases, leaving 19 bases between them. The CDR3 loop reads CSVDGLGPPLETQYF. The CDR3 DNA follows: TGCAGCGTTGATGGGTTAGGCCCCCCGTTGGAGACCCAGTACTTC. Full variable domain (outside the CDR3, taken from reference TRBV29-1 and TRBJ2-5): SAVISQKPSRDICQRGTSLTIQCQVDSQVTMMFWYRQQPGQSLTLIATANQGSEATYESGFVIDKFPISRPNLTFSTLTVSNMSPEDSSIYLCSVDGLGPPLETQYFGPGTRLLVL.

DNA of the CDR3: TGCGCCAGCAGTCAAATGAGGGGCTACACCTTC. Translating gives CASSQMRGYTF. This chain links TRBV23-1 with TRBJ1-2; D unresolved. TRBV23-1 is marked as an open reading frame, function uncertain. The CDR3 covers 11 residues. V lost 2 bases and J lost 8, with 6 bases in between.

The chain recombines TRBV7-9 with TRBJ2-3, with 11 bases that match TRBD1. Unmatched junction bases numbered 12, after V lost 0 bases and J lost 7 bases. This CDR3 contains 18 residues. Looked up from germline, CDR1 is SEHNR and CDR2 is FQNEAQ (reference sequence). The DNA of the CDR3 is TGTGCCAGCAGCTTAGCGGAAACAAGGACAGGGGGCGGATATACGCAGTATTTT. Protein: CASSLAETRTGGGYTQYF.

V gene TRBV7-9 combines with J gene TRBJ1-4; tentatively, D is TRBD1 (5 bases). The CDR3 totals 16 residues. V lost 3 bases, J lost 0 bases, and 11 bases lay in between. Germline loops: CDR1 SEHNR, CDR2 FQNEAQ (reference sequence). The CDR3 nucleotides read TGTGCCAGCAGCTTCTATATGGGACCAACTAATGAAAAACTGTTTTTT. This encodes CASSFYMGPTNEKLFF.

The chain has TRBV4-1 and TRBJ1-1; perhaps TRBD1 as D (6 bases). The V gene lost 4 bases and the J gene lost 4 bases, with 19 bases spanning the gap. This CDR3 has 16 residues. Germline loops: CDR1 MGHRA, CDR2 YSYEKL. As DNA, the CDR3 is TGCGCCAGCAGCCCCCGAAGGGGGGGAACCGCCACTGAAGCTTTCTTT. Protein sequence: CASSPRRGGTATEAFF.

The rearrangement links TRBV25-1 to TRBJ1-2; 8 bases line up with TRBD1. The CDR3 consists of 15 residues. V gave up 4 bases and J gave up 3 bases; unmatched junction bases: 7. Germline CDR1 MGHDK, CDR2 SYGVNS. The DNA for the CDR3 is TGTGCCAGCAGTGTCCCAGGGGGCGAAGACTATGGCTACACCTTC. It codes for CASSVPGGEDYGYTF.

The chain links TRBV2 to TRBJ1-3, with a possible D match to TRBD1 (5 bases). Germline V CDR1 and CDR2: SNHLY, FYNNEI. Trimming shortened V by 4 bases and J by 0 bases, and 10 bases separated the two germline ends. The CDR3 consists of 15 residues. This CDR3 is CASSAPGGSGNTIYF. In DNA form, the CDR3 reads TGTGCCAGCAGTGCCCCCGGGGGCTCTGGAAACACCATATATTTT.

The chain joins TRBV6-4 to TRBJ1-6; 10 nucleotides line up with TRBD1. Germline assignment: CDR1 MRHNA and CDR2 SNTAGT. The CDR3 totals 16 residues. The junction had 9 bases not matched to a gene; V was cut back by 5 bases and J by 8 bases. CDR3 loop: CASSIRDRGLDSPLHF. CDR3 coding DNA: TGTGCCAGCAGTATCCGGGACAGGGGCTTGGATTCACCCCTCCACTTT.

The gene calls are TRBV7-3 and TRBJ1-6, with a weak D call TRBD1 (5 bases). CDR3 size: 15 residues. Germline CDR1 reads SGHTA; CDR2 reads FQGTGA. The ends were cut back, 5 bases at V and 8 bases at J, with 16 bases in the middle. The CDR3 nucleotides read TGTGCCAGCAGCCCAACCCCGGGGGGGGATTCACCCCTCCACTTT. This gives the protein CASSPTPGGDSPLHF.

This clone showed up just once. This chain uses TRBV5-6 with TRBJ2-1; the D gene is possibly TRBD1 (5 bases). The V and J ends lost 0 bases and 0 bases respectively, with 13 bases between them. The CDR3 runs 17 residues. Germline CDR1 reads SGHDT; CDR2 reads YYEEEE. The CDR3 region is CASSLVAGKSSYNEQFF. CDR3 DNA sequence: TGTGCCAGCAGCTTGGTCGCAGGGAAGAGCTCCTACAATGAGCAGTTCTTC.

This clone turned up a few times. This sequence joins TRBV9 and TRBJ1-2, with 7 bases identical to TRBD1. In germline, CDR1 is SGDLS, CDR2 YYNGEE. The trim removed 0 bases at V and 7 bases at J, leaving 6 bases unmatched. This CDR3 has 14 amino acids. CDR3 nucleotides: TGTGCCAGCAGCGTAGTTATAGGGGGCGGTGGCTACACCTTC. Translated: CASSVVIGGGGYTF.

V and J are TRBV5-1 and TRBJ1-1; 9 bases match TRBD1. Germline V gene sequence: CDR1 SGHRS, CDR2 YFSETQ. J was trimmed by 11 bases and V by 0 bases; bases with no gene match: 8. The CDR3 has 14 amino acids. The CDR3 coding sequence is TGCGCCAGCAGCTTGGGGGGACAGGGATTGGATGCTTTCTTT. Translating it yields CASSLGGQGLDAFF.

This clone was seen once. An end of the junction does not agree with germline; a read error may underlie this. In DNA form, the CDR3 reads TGTGCCGGTAGTTCGGGGCAGCCCATTGAAAAACTGTTTTTT. Protein sequence: CAGSSGQPIEKLFF. The genes are TRBV19 and TRBJ1-4; D may be TRBD1 (5 bases). The CDR3 totals 14 residues. Germline CDR1 is LNHDA and CDR2 is SQIVND (reference sequence).

V is TRBV7-2 and J is TRBJ2-1; the match to TRBD2 covers 8 bases. J lost 7 bases, V lost 1 base, and 6 bases had no gene match. This CDR3 is 15 amino acids long. Germline lookup yields CDR1 SGHTA and CDR2 FQGNSA. CDR3 DNA: TGTGCCAGCAGCTTAGTGGCTAGCGGGCTAAATGAGCAGTTCTTC. This encodes CASSLVASGLNEQFF.

The chain couples TRBV4-2 to TRBJ2-3, with TRBD1 matching over 8 bases. Trimming took 7 bases from V and 1 from J; bases not matched to a gene: 4. The CDR3 is made up of 14 amino acids. The germline gives CDR1 LGHNA, CDR2 YNFKEQ. The chain's CDR3 is CASTDRGGTDTQYF. In nucleotides, the CDR3 is TGTGCCAGCACAGACAGGGGTGGCACAGATACGCAGTATTTT.

This clone was found once. The V gene is TRBV6-1, the J gene TRBJ1-2; possibly TRBD1 for D (6 bases). This CDR3 spans 15 amino acids. The V gene's germline CDR1 is MNHNS and CDR2 SASEGT. V was cut by 3 bases and J by 6 bases, with 17 bases left in between. The CDR3 reads CASSDGPGASHGYTF. The CDR3 DNA is TGTGCCAGCAGTGATGGGCCAGGGGCATCTCATGGCTACACCTTC.